This T cell receptor beta chain was sequenced in a study of cytomegalovirus exposure and HLA in healthy donors. The overall study: Earlier, fewer than 130 million unique TCR beta sequences were recovered from 170 million or so T cells by an analysis. Findings of the study overall: Most of the CMV-associated TCR beta chains (in a later analysis) appeared to be HLA-restricted.

Notes on this clone: Antigen specificity is unknown.

This CDR3 region has 13 residues. Looked up from germline, CDR1 is LGHNA and CDR2 is YSLEER. V was cut by 4 bases and J by 4 bases, with 10 bases left in between. 60 Vbeta and 13 Jbeta primers were used in PCR. Authors' processing steps: As a later analysis found, there were 70 million to 80 million unique TCR beta chains, of which roughly 11 million were shared. The table came from immunoSEQ multiplex PCR; TCRdb's copy has only in-frame clones and leaves some out. V and J calls plus clone size are reproduced from that table; the DNA served to infer D and trimming. The sample records 150,000 to 200,000 clones, about 80% being singletons.

What was sequenced was PBMCs. The rearrangement joins TRBV4-3 to TRBJ1-1, with a possible D match to TRBD1 (5 bases). The sequence derives from a woman aged 45-60 years in good health and CMV-seronegative. The CDR3 DNA is TGCGCCAGCAGCCTCGGGGGGTTCACTGAAGCTTTCTTT. This codes for CASSLGGFTEAFF.